There are many counts of the clone carrying this TCR beta chain. The antigen remains unidentified. The data were taken from a study of Graves' ophthalmopathy and Graves' hyperthyroidism. Study-level points and caveats: Ophthalmopathy progression predictions by the model showed 72% to 80% specificity and about 70% sensitivity.

Hyperthyroidism patients, aged 18 to 65, were newly diagnosed, under 2 months' duration. Clinical symptoms, serum thyroxine, TRAb, thyroid ultrasound and orbital computed tomography formed the basis of diagnosis. RNA transcripts yielded amplified TCR beta CDR3 regions. An initial RT-PCR round employing HTBI primers preceded a second-round multiplex PCR. TCRdb re-derived calls from the multiplex PCR reads in MiXCR, one entry per CDR3 protein. Seen here are hundreds of thousands of distinct CDR3 sequences, more than 20% observed once, and the top ten hold roughly 3%. Germline V gene sequence: CDR1 LNHDA, CDR2 SQIVND (reference sequence). The CDR3 consists of 13 residues. V shed 8 bases and J 9 bases; nucleotides not matched to a gene: 10.

Specimen: peripheral blood. The chain is built from TRBV19 and TRBJ1-2, with 9 bases identical to TRBD1. The clonotype comes from a woman younger than 35 with stable Graves' hyperthyroidism. The CDR3 DNA is TGTGCCAGTTCGCGGGACAGGGAATCTCGCTACACCTTC. This sequence encodes CASSRDRESRYTF.